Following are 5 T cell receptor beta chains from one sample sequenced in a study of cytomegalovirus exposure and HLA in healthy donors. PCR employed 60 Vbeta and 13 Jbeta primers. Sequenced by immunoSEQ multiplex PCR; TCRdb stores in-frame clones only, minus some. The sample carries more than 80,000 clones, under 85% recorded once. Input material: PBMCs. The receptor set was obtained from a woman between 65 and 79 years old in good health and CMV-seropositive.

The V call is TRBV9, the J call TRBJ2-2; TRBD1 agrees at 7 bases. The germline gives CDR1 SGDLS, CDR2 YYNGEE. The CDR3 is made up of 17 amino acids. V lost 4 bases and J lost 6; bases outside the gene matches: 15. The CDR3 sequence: CASSPRDTQGTAGELFF. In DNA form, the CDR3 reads TGTGCCAGCAGCCCCCGGGACACCCAGGGGACAGCCGGGGAGCTGTTTTTT.

CDR3: CASSLGVFGDTQYF. As DNA, the CDR3 is TGCGCCAGTTCCCTAGGGGTGTTTGGAGATACGCAGTATTTT. V gene TRBV5-1 combines with J gene TRBJ2-3, with D tentatively TRBD1 (5 bases). Germline assignment: CDR1 SGHRS and CDR2 YFSETQ. V was cut by 8 bases and J by 5 bases, with 18 bases left in between. CDR3 length: 14 residues.

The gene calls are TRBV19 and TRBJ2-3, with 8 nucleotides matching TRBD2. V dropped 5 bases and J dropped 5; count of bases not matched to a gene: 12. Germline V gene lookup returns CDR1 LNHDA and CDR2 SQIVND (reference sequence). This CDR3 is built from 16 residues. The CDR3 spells CASSRETTSAGDTQYF. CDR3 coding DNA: TGTGCCAGTAGTCGTGAAACGACTAGCGCCGGAGATACGCAGTATTTT.

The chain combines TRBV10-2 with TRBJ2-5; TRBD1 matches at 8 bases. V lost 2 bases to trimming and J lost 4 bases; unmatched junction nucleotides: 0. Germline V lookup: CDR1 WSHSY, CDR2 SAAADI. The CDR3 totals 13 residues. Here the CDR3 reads CASSEDRGETQYF. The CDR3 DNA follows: TGCGCCAGCAGTGAGGACAGGGGAGAGACCCAGTACTTC.

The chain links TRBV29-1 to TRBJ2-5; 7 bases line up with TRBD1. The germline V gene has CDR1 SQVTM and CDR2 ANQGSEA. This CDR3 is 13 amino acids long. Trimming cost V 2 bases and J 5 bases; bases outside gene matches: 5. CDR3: CSVERGGGETQYF. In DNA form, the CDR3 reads TGCAGCGTTGAACGAGGGGGCGGGGAGACCCAGTACTTC.